This entry concerns a single TCR beta chain. Its matching antigen is unknown. This sample is part of a study of T cells in Graves' hyperthyroidism and ophthalmopathy. Background on the study: Any treatment followed the collection of peripheral blood at initial diagnosis. Findings of the study overall: Appearing also in blood were most of the thyroid clonotypes expanded above 0.001.

V lost 9 bases to trimming and J lost 2 bases; unmatched junction nucleotides: 7. The CDR3 contains 14 residues. Germline CDR1 and CDR2: LNHDA and SQIVND (reference sequence). RNA transcripts served as the template for amplifying TCR beta CDR3 regions. The primer set for the first-round RT-PCR of the TCR CDR3 was HTBI. Each CDR3 protein gets one entry after TCRdb re-called the multiplex PCR reads with MiXCR. The sample has roughly 200,000 distinct CDR3 sequences, around 18% seen once; the top ten hold around two fifths. Graves' hyperthyroidism showing no ophthalmopathy progression within 18 months was considered stable. The study based diagnoses on clinical symptoms, serum thyroxine and TRAb, thyroid ultrasound and orbital computed tomography.

The specimen sequenced was blood. The chain carries TRBV19 and TRBJ1-5; 7 bases agree with TRBD1. The receptor's source is a man between 35 and 55 years old with Graves' hyperthyroidism. CDR3 nucleotide sequence: TGTGCCAGCCAGGGGGGGAAAGGCAATCAGCCCCAGCATTTT. Protein product: CASQGGKGNQPQHF.